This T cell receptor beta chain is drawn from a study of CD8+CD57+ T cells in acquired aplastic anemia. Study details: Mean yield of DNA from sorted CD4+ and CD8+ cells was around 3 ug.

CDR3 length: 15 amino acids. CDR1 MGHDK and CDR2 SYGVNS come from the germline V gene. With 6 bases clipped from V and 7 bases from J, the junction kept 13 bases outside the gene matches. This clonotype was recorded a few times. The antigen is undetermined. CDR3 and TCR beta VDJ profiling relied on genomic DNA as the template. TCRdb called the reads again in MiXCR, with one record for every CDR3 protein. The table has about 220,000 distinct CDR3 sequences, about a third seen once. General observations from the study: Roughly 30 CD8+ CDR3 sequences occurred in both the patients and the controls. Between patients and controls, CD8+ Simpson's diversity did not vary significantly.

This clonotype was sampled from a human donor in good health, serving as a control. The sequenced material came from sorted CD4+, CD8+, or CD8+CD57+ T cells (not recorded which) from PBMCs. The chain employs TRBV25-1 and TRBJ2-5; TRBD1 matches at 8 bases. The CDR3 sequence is CASRSPDRVEGTQYF. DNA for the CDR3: TGTGCCAGCAGATCCCCGGACAGGGTCGAGGGGACCCAGTACTTC. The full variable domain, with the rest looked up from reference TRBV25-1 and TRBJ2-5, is EADIYQTPRYLVIGTGKKITLECSQTMGHDKMYWYQQDPGMELHLIHYSYGVNSTEKGDLSSESTVSRIRTEHFPLTLESARPSHTSQYLCASRSPDRVEGTQYFGPGTRLLVL.